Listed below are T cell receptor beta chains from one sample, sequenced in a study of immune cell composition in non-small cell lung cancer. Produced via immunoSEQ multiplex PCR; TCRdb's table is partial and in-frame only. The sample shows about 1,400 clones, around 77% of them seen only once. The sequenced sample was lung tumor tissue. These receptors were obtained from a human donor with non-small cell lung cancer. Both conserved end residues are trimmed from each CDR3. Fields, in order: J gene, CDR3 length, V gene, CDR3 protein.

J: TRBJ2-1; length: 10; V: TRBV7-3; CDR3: ASSLPFGEQF
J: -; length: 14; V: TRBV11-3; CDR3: ASSLDSQGISYEQY
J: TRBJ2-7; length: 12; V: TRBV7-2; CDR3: ASNPDSHLRGQY
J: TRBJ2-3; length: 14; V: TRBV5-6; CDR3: ASSWEGRTRTDTQY
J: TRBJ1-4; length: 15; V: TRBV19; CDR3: ASSSIFGDRDNEKLF
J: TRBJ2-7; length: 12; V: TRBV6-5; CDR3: ASRGLAGVHEQY
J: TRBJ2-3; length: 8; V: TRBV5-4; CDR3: AWRGDTQY
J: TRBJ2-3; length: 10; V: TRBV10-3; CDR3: AIGTSTDTQY
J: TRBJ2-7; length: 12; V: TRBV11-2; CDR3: ASSLGSYRNEQY
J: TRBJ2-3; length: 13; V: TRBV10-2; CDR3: ASSEQTDRTDTQY
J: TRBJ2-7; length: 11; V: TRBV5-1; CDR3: ASHDRPSYEQY
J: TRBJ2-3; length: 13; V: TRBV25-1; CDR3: ASSEFVRGQDTQY
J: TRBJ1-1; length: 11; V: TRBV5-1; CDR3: ASSFAGSTEAF
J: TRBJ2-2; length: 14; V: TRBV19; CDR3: ATARPGVSNTGELF
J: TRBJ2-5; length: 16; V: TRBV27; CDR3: ASSTRIVGGGLGETQY
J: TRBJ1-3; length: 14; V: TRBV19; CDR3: ASTPPGSLSGNTIY
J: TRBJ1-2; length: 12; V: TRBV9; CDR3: ASSASGEGYGYT
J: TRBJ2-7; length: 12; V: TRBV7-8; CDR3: ASSLTRVSLEQY
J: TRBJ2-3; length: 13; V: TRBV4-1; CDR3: ASSPTSGGIDTQY
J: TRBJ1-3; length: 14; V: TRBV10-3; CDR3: AISESGTGSGNTIY
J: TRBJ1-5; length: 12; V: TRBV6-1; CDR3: ASAISQGNQPQH
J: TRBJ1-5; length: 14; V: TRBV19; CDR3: ASSIPTDGGGRPQH
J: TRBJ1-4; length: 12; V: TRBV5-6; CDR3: ASSLGGRYEKLF
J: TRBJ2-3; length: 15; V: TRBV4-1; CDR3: ASSQGQGQVSTDTQY
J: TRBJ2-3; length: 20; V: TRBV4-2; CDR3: ASSQVSYWRTSGGADPDTQY
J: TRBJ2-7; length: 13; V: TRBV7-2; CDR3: ASSYTGESYYEQY
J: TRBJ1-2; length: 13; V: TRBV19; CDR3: ASSIEGGRGYGYT
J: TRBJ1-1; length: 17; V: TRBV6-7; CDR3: ASSYLKETGERMNTEAF
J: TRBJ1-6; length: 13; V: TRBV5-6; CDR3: ASSFGSLNNSPLH
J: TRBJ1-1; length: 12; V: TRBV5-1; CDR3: ASSPGWADTEAF
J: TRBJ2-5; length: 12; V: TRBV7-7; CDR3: ASSLGLVAETQY
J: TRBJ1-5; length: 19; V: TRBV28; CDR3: ASSYAGTGVSLTYSNQPQH
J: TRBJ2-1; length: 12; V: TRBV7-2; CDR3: ASSRLLVGNEQF
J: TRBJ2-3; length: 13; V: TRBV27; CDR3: ASSPQAGGGGTQY
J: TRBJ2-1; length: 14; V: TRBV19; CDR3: ASSIEGGVTYNEQF
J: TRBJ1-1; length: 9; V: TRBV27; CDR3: ASRLGQEAF
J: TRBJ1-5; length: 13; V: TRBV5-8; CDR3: ASSLEDRGNQPQH
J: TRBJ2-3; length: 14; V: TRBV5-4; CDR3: ASSLGLAGPTDTQY
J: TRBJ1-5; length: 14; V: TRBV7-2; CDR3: ASSPLGGQGQQPQH
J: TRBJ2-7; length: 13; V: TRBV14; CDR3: ASSRTGEAVYEQY
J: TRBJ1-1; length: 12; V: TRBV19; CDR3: ASSIGTGLTEAF
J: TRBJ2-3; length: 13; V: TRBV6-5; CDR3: ASSTSGSLGDTQY
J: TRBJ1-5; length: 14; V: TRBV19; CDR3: ASSIRTEPSNQPQH
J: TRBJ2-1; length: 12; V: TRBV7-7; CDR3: ASSLSATTDEQF
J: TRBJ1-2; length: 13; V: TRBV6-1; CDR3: ASSEAEGQAWGYT
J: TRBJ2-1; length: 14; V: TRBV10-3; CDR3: AISEGVGQPNNEQF